This T cell receptor beta chain was sequenced for a study of blood T cell repertoires in COVID-19. Whole-study context: The origin of the acute and convalescent COVID-19 samples was the United States, Italy and Spain.

In the source study's methods: Amplifying reference gene primers gave estimates of nucleated cell counts. The method was immunoSEQ multiplex PCR; TCRdb's version includes in-frame clones alone and lacks a portion of them. V and J calls and clone size come straight from that table; D and trimming were deduced from the DNA. Seen here are roughly 100,000 clones, roughly nine tenths observed once, and the top ten hold 32%. This CDR3 is 14 amino acids long. From germline, CDR1 is SEHNR and CDR2 FQNEAQ (reference sequence). Between the trimmed V and J ends, which lost 4 bases and 4 bases, there was a span of 13 bases.

The source material was peripheral blood. The clonotype originates from a woman of 80 years or more with acute or convalescent COVID-19. V gene TRBV7-9 combines with J gene TRBJ2-5, with no clear D. CDR3 sequence: CASSSDGPRETQYF. The CDR3 DNA reads as TGTGCCAGCAGCTCCGATGGGCCACGAGAGACCCAGTACTTC. The complete variable domain, with remaining parts taken from reference TRBV7-9 and TRBJ2-5, reads DTGVSQNPRHKITKRGQNVTFRCDPISEHNRLYWYRQTLGQGPEFLTYFQNEAQLEKSRLLSDRFSAERPKGSFSTLEIQRTEQGDSAMYLCASSSDGPRETQYFGPGTRLLVL.